The entry below describes one T cell receptor beta chain. Antigen: not known. The data derive from a study of shared clonotypes between healthy human individuals. About the research overall: Per donor, CD8 memory used one plate, CD8 naive used two, CD4 memory used three and CD4 naive used three.

Sequenced by immunoSEQ multiplex PCR; TCRdb stores in-frame clones only, minus some. The data contain about 2.4 million clones, over 85% of them singletons. Trimming left V 0 bases short and J 5 bases short, with 13 bases between. The CDR3 totals 16 residues. Germline values: CDR1 MNHEY, CDR2 SVGAGI. Regarding the study as a whole: Generation probabilities of non-shared clonotypes were lower (relative to those shared by all four donors). The sole specimen, blood, was sampled, and tissue repertoires likely differ. Several donors had about 5.1% of their naive CD4 clonotypes in common.

The receptor was derived from a man between 18 and 35 years old in good health. Some clones in this sample may be carry-over from other donors' samples. The sequenced sample consisted of naive CD4+ T cells from PBMCs. Subset described: CD45RA+ positively selected. This chain uses TRBV6-5 with TRBJ1-4; D remains ambiguous. Here the CDR3 DNA reads TGTGCCAGCAGTTACTCGTCACAACGGAAGAATGAAAAACTGTTTTTT. This translates into CASSYSSQRKNEKLFF.